A selection of T cell receptor beta chains follows, all from one sample in a study of blood T cell repertoires in COVID-19. Profiled with immunoSEQ multiplex PCR; TCRdb holds only in-frame clones, not every one. The sample lists just over 350,000 clones; more than 75% were seen once. The specimen was PBMCs or T cells enriched from blood (not recorded which). The receptors were sampled from a woman aged 25 to 39 who had recovered from COVID-19. Each CDR3 is given with its conserved first and last residue. The order of the fields is V gene, J gene, clone size, D gene, CDR3 protein, CDR3 DNA. D genes are given only for firm matches. Part of the rows lack a size; the others show once, few, many or a class for expanded clones.

TRBV7-9	TRBJ1-3	.	.	CASSSFPGGFGNTIYF	TGTGCCAGCAGCTCCTTCCCCGGGGGGTTCGGAAACACCATATATTTT
TRBV4-1	TRBJ1-2	.	TRBD1	CASSQDLGQGRGYGYTF	TGCGCCAGCAGCCAAGATTTGGGACAGGGAAGAGGCTATGGCTACACCTTC
TRBV5-1	TRBJ2-7	.	.	CASSLVQVASGQYF	TGCGCCAGCAGCTTGGTTCAGGTTGCGAGCGGGCAGTACTTC
TRBV28	TRBJ2-5	.	.	CASQGAARGEETQYF	TGTGCCAGCCAAGGGGCTGCCAGGGGGGAGGAGACCCAGTACTTC
TRBV12-3/TRBV12-4	TRBJ1-2	few	.	CASTQGRSGYTF	TGTGCCAGCACCCAGGGCAGGTCTGGCTACACCTTC
TRBV28	TRBJ2-5	.	.	CASRIQGSWSQYF	TGTGCCAGCAGGATCCAGGGTTCATGGTCCCAGTACTTC
TRBV7-8	TRBJ1-3	.	.	CASSLEIPDPPGVHSGNTIYF	TGTGCCAGCAGCTTAGAAATCCCCGACCCCCCAGGGGTCCATTCTGGAAACACCATATATTTT
TRBV5-1	TRBJ1-5	.	TRBD1	CASSLGQGSNQPQHF	TGCGCCAGCAGCTTGGGACAGGGTAGCAATCAGCCCCAGCATTTT
TRBV5-5	TRBJ1-1	.	.	CASSEDSNTEAFF	TGTGCCAGCAGCGAGGACAGCAACACTGAAGCTTTCTTT
TRBV7-2	TRBJ2-1	.	TRBD1	CASRETGTGGNEQFF	TGTGCCAGCAGGGAAACCGGGACAGGGGGCAATGAGCAGTTCTTC
TRBV28	TRBJ1-5	.	TRBD1	CASSRPWTGGVPYSNQPQHF	TGTGCCAGCAGTAGGCCCTGGACAGGGGGCGTTCCTTATAGCAATCAGCCCCAGCATTTT
TRBV12-5	TRBJ1-5	.	TRBD1	CASGQGTGGYSNQPQHF	TGTGCTAGTGGTCAGGGGACAGGGGGATATAGCAATCAGCCCCAGCATTTT
TRBV4-2	TRBJ2-5	.	TRBD1	CASSQAGTEDQETQYF	TGTGCCAGCAGCCAAGCCGGGACAGAGGACCAAGAGACCCAGTACTTC
TRBV24-1	TRBJ2-2	.	TRBD2	CATSDLGRAETGELFF	TGTGCCACCAGTGATTTAGGGAGGGCCGAGACCGGGGAGCTGTTTTTT
TRBV3-1/TRBV3-2	TRBJ2-2	few	TRBD2	CASSQASGGEGFVRELFF	TGTGCCAGCAGCCAAGCTAGCGGGGGGGAGGGATTTGTGCGGGAGCTGTTTTTT
TRBV30	TRBJ1-2	.	TRBD1	CAWSAGQGAAYGYTF	TGTGCCTGGAGTGCGGGACAGGGTGCTGCCTATGGCTACACCTTC
TRBV7-8	TRBJ1-3	.	.	CASSFGTGSLGNTIYF	TGTGCCAGCAGCTTCGGAACAGGGAGTCTTGGAAACACCATATATTTT
TRBV24-1	TRBJ2-2	.	TRBD1	CATSAGTANTGELFF	TGTGCCACCAGTGCTGGGACAGCCAACACCGGGGAGCTGTTTTTT
TRBV3-1/TRBV3-2	TRBJ2-7	once	.	CASSGDIYEQYF	TGTGCCAGCAGCGGGGACATCTACGAGCAGTACTTC
TRBV18	TRBJ1-1	.	.	CASSPRAGDTEAFF	TGTGCCAGCTCACCAAGGGCCGGGGACACTGAAGCTTTCTTT
TRBV7-9	TRBJ2-5	.	TRBD1	CASSLWTGSGETQYF	TGTGCCAGCAGCCTGTGGACAGGGAGCGGGGAGACCCAGTACTTC
TRBV3-1/TRBV3-2	TRBJ2-4	.	TRBD1	CASSQGGTANIQYF	TGTGCCAGCAGCCAAGGGGGGACAGCAAACATTCAGTACTTC
TRBV6-5	TRBJ1-2	.	.	CAIAPLGQGGGYTF	TGTGCCATCGCGCCCCTGGGGCAGGGAGGCGGCTACACCTTC
TRBV28	TRBJ2-1	.	.	CASRTGASGIDEQFF	TGTGCCAGCAGGACGGGAGCCTCAGGTATCGATGAGCAGTTCTTC
TRBV29-1	TRBJ2-1	.	TRBD2	CSVEGSSGRRSEQFF	TGCAGCGTTGAAGGTTCCAGCGGGAGAAGGAGTGAGCAGTTCTTC
TRBV11-2	TRBJ1-1	.	.	CASSLDQTGLNTEAFF	TGTGCCAGCAGCTTAGATCAGACAGGCCTGAACACTGAAGCTTTCTTT
TRBV13	TRBJ1-3	.	.	CASSEDRDFSGNTIYF	TGTGCCAGCAGCGAGGACAGAGACTTCTCTGGAAACACCATATATTTT
TRBV25-1	TRBJ1-1	.	.	CASSDGRGNTEAFF	TGTGCCAGCAGTGACGGCAGGGGGAACACTGAAGCTTTCTTT
TRBV5-8	TRBJ1-6	.	.	CASTLPGFLSPLHF	TGTGCCAGCACCCTCCCAGGGTTTCTCTCACCCCTCCACTTT
TRBV9	TRBJ2-2	.	TRBD2	CASSVDPSGKGTGELFF	TGTGCCAGCAGCGTAGATCCCAGCGGGAAGGGCACCGGGGAGCTGTTTTTT
TRBV24-1	TRBJ1-3	.	.	CATSDSRGSGNTIYF	TGTGCCACCAGTGACTCCAGGGGATCAGGAAACACCATATATTTT
TRBV4-2	TRBJ1-1	.	TRBD1	CASSQDLAGGTEAFF	TGTGCCAGCAGCCAAGATCTGGCAGGGGGCACTGAAGCTTTCTTT
TRBV2	TRBJ1-1	once	TRBD1	CASRLTGGTEAFF	TGTGCCAGCAGACTCACAGGGGGCACTGAAGCTTTCTTT
TRBV6-1	TRBJ2-3	once	TRBD1	CASSDRDRGLSSTDTQYF	TGTGCCAGCAGTGACCGGGACAGGGGGCTATCTAGCACAGATACGCAGTATTTT
TRBV5-8	TRBJ2-3	.	.	CASSFSRASDTQYF	TGTGCCAGCAGCTTTTCCAGGGCTTCAGATACGCAGTATTTT
TRBV9	TRBJ1-5	.	TRBD1	CASSPDRGGNQPQHF	TGTGCCAGCAGCCCTGACAGGGGCGGCAATCAGCCCCAGCATTTT
TRBV29-1	TRBJ2-3	.	.	CSVDRQGTNTQYF	TGCAGCGTTGACCGGCAGGGCACAAATACGCAGTATTTT
TRBV19	TRBJ1-2	.	TRBD1	CASSPIGKGQEDYTF	TGTGCCAGTAGCCCCATTGGGAAGGGACAGGAGGACTACACCTTC
TRBV10-2	TRBJ1-3	.	TRBD1	CASSDGQGARNTIYF	TGCGCCAGCAGTGATGGACAGGGGGCTCGAAACACCATATATTTT
TRBV28	TRBJ2-1	.	TRBD2	CASSLGLAHPKYNEQFF	TGTGCCAGCAGTTTGGGACTAGCCCATCCGAAATACAATGAGCAGTTCTTC
TRBV10-3	TRBJ1-1	.	.	CASGERGDTEAFF	TGTGCCTCCGGGGAGCGGGGGGACACTGAAGCTTTCTTT
TRBV3-1/TRBV3-2	TRBJ1-2	.	.	CASSQVIAAGFKDGYTF	TGTGCCAGCAGCCAAGTTATAGCGGCAGGGTTTAAGGATGGCTACACCTTC